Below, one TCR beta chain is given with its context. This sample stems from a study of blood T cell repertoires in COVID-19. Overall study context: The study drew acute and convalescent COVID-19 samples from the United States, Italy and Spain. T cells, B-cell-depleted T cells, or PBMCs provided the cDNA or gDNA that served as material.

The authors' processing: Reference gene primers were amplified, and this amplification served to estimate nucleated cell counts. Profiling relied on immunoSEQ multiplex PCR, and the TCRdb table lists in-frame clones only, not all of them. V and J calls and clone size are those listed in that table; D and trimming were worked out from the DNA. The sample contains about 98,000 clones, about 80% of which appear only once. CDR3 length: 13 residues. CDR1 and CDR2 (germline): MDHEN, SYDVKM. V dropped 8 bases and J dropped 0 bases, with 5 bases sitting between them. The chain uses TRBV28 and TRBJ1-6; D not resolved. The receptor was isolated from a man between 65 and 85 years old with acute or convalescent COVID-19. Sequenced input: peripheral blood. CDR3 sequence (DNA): TGTGCCAGCCTGAGCTCCTATAATTCACCCCTCCACTTT. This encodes CASLSSYNSPLHF. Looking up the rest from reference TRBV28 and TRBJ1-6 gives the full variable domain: DVKVTQSSRYLVKRTGEKVFLECVQDMDHENMFWYRQDPGLGLRLIYFSYDVKMKEKGDIPEGYSVSREKKERFSLILESASTNQTSMYLCASLSSYNSPLHFGNGTRLTVT.